This entry features one TCR beta chain sequence. Its binding antigen is unknown. No much larger clonotype is one base removed from it; base qualities were not supplied. The CDR3 starts with the cysteine, ends with the phenylalanine, and has 16 residues. Of the read, only the CDR3 DNA is kept; its 48 bases are in frame from base 1. V loses 5 bases at its end and J loses 4 bases; junction bases beyond the gene matches: 6. CDR1 and CDR2, per the germline V gene, are LGHNA and YNFKEQ. These data belong to a study of T cell responses to AZD1222 COVID-19 vaccine (dated by TCRdb to the early 2020s). Turning to the overall study: AZD1222 recipients with second doses at about 4 weeks or about 12 weeks were pooled, because spike-specific TCR depth and breadth did not differ between schedules. Trial participants were enrolled by age into subgroups of 18-55, 56-69 and 70-plus years, and around 150, 29 and 61 TCR-sequenced participants, respectively, were included in these subgroups. TCR sequencing covered 230 to 250 trial participants: some 210 given two doses of AZD1222 and 26 given two doses of MenACWY control vaccine. The investigation overall reported the following: Only 5 to 7 AZD1222 recipients were SARS-CoV-2 seropositive at baseline, limiting conclusions about previously exposed vaccinees. Vaccine-associated CD4 TCRs spanned the whole spike protein, with dominant responses in regions 160-218 and 743-854. Epitopes outside the regions mutated in the B.1.351 and B.1.1.7 variants were reportedly recognized by nearly half of the unique spike-specific TCRs. Participants were mostly white British and included more females than males, and it was suggested by the authors that clonal diversity may have been underestimated. The 56-69-year group was small, and its depth increase did not reach significance, likely because of low power. After two AZD1222 doses, both the breadth and the depth of spike-specific TCRs were significantly higher than at day 0 and than in MenACWY recipients. No day 14 peak-response samples were available, so repertoires were characterized only after the peak T cell response.

Per the publication, the time point label means: baseline before first vaccination. Samples from vaccinated people were obtained from the UK trials COV001 and COV002, which included a single-blind randomized controlled phase 2/3 trial of AZD1222 (ChAdOx1 nCoV-19) in healthy adults. For TCRbeta chain sequencing, PBMC samples from trial participants were taken at day 0 and at day 28 after the second dose. The CDR3 regions of human TCRbeta chains were subjected to immunosequencing. Processing in the source paper ran as follows. TCRs in the repertoires were compared against a reference library of SARS-CoV-2-specific TCRs that had been generated with the MIRA antigen-specificity platform. Breadth meant the fraction of unique TCRs that were SARS-CoV-2-associated, whereas depth meant the fraction of total T cells that were SARS-CoV-2-associated. Using the MIRA data, each spike-specific TCR was mapped to the spike region that the TCR reacts to and placed in a CD4 or CD8 class. Log10-transformed breadth and depth values were compared by one-way ANOVA with Sidak's multiple comparisons tests. TCRdb obtained this table from immuneACCESS and retained in-frame rearrangements with V and J assigned. These tables miss some clones; where compared with another copy, unresolved V genes account for less than half of the shortfall, and the remainder is unexplained. V and J calls and clone size are copied from that table; D and trimming were computed from the DNA. This sample has 140,000 to 150,000 clones in its table, and over 85% of those were observed once. Jointly, the top ten make up under 6.5% of the sample.

This receptor chain uses TRBV4-2 and TRBJ2-3, and TRBD2 aligns with 13 junction nucleotides. This clonotype was sampled from an adult in good health. The specimen comprised peripheral blood, sampled on day 0 of AZD1222 vaccination. The DNA sequence follows: TGTGCCAGCAGCTTCGGACTAGCGGGAGAAGCAGATACGCAGTATTTT. The resulting protein is CASSFGLAGEADTQYF.